A single sample gave rise to the 31 T cell receptor beta chains below, sequenced in a study of control samples from healthy donors and cancer patients (dated by TCRdb to the early 2020s). Library preparation employed the immunoSEQ multiplex PCR assay. TCRdb carries this immuneACCESS record with in-frame sequences only. Its versions omit some clonotypes, under half of them owing to an unresolved V gene in the studies checked, with the rest unexplained. The sample has 190,000 or so clones on record, approximately 92% of them singletons. The ten largest clones take up about 1.6% of the sample. The sequenced material came from blood. These TCRs come from a man between 18 and 29 years old in good health.

The rearrangement joins TRBV12-5 to TRBJ1-1; D unclear. Germline V gene sequence: CDR1 LGHNT, CDR2 FRNRAP. The CDR3 is 13 amino acids. V lost 1 base to trimming and J lost 1 base, with 4 bases between them. The CDR3 sequence is CASGLAANTEAFF. In nucleotides, the CDR3 is TGTGCTAGTGGTTTGGCAGCGAACACTGAAGCTTTCTTT.

V usage is TRBV9 and J usage is TRBJ1-4, with D perhaps matching TRBD1 (5 bases). CDR1 is SGDLS and CDR2 is YYNGEE in the germline V gene. The germline V and J ends were trimmed by 2 bases and 0 bases, with 8 bases remaining between them. This CDR3 comprises 15 residues. This chain's CDR3 is CASSVTETTNEKLFF. In nucleotides, the CDR3 is TGTGCCAGCAGCGTGACAGAAACAACTAATGAAAAACTGTTTTTT.

This chain links TRBV25-1 with TRBJ2-7; D ambiguous. Germline V lookup: CDR1 MGHDK, CDR2 SYGVNS. The CDR3 runs to 11 residues. Trimming stripped 4 bases from V and 7 bases from J, with 8 bases between. The CDR3 loop reads CASSGRGEQYF. In DNA form, the CDR3 reads TGTGCCAGCAGTGGGCGAGGTGAGCAGTACTTC.

CDR3 amino acids: CASSRRSSYEQYF. As DNA, the CDR3 is TGTGCCAGCAGCCGTAGGAGCTCCTACGAGCAGTACTTC. The V and J genes are TRBV5-6 and TRBJ2-7; no reliable D call. The CDR3 length is 13 residues. Germline CDR1 is SGHDT and CDR2 is YYEEEE. V gave up 4 bases and J gave up 0 bases, with 8 bases separating them.

The rearrangement links TRBV21-1 to TRBJ1-1; the table gives TRBD1 as D, unverified against the DNA. TRBV21-1 is a pseudogene. The CDR3 has 15 amino acids. In DNA, the CDR3 is TGTGCCAGCAGCAAAGGGTGGGACAGCCACACTGAAGCTTTCTTT. The encoded protein is CASSKGWDSHTEAFF.

The chain has TRBV18 and TRBJ2-1; 9 bases are shared with TRBD1. This CDR3 is 16 amino acids long. The V and J ends lost 6 bases and 1 base, in that order; junction bases with no gene match: 7. Germline V gene lookup returns CDR1 KGHSH and CDR2 LQKENI. CDR3 sequence (DNA): TGTGCCAGCTCGTCAGGGACAGGGAGGTCCTACAATGAGCAGTTCTTC. This gives the protein CASSSGTGRSYNEQFF.

The rearrangement uses TRBV2 and TRBJ2-3; D could derive from TRBD1 or TRBD2 (6 bases each). The CDR3 runs to 15 residues. Germline lookup yields CDR1 SNHLY and CDR2 FYNNEI. The V and J ends lost 7 bases and 0 bases respectively, with 14 bases between them. This CDR3 is CASKEGGRSTDTQYF. CDR3 bases: TGTGCCAGCAAGGAAGGGGGGCGGAGCACAGATACGCAGTATTTT.

The count of this clone is one. CDR3 nucleotides: TGTGCCAGTAGCCCGGGACCAGGAACTGGAAACACCATATATTTT. Translating it yields CASSPGPGTGNTIYF. V usage is TRBV19 and J usage is TRBJ1-3; weak D call: TRBD1 (5 bases). V was pared by 6 bases and J by 2 bases, with 14 bases between. This CDR3 contains 15 residues. Germline V gene sequence: CDR1 LNHDA, CDR2 SQIVND (reference sequence).

This clone was seen more than once but under ten times. The chain links TRBV5-6 to TRBJ1-1; D is ambiguous. This CDR3 is built from 15 residues. V lost 0 bases, J lost 1 base, and 10 bases lay in between. The germline V gene has CDR1 SGHDT and CDR2 YYEEEE. The CDR3 DNA reads as TGTGCCAGCAGCTTGGTATACAGACCGAACACTGAAGCTTTCTTT. It translates to CASSLVYRPNTEAFF.

This clone was counted only a few times. The V gene is TRBV24-1, the J gene TRBJ1-5; 8 bases align to TRBD1. Germline V gene lookup returns CDR1 KGHDR and CDR2 SFDVKD. V lost 4 bases to trimming and J lost 4 bases; unmatched junction nucleotides: 5. CDR3 length equals 15 residues. The CDR3 sequence is CATSDSDRDNQPQHF. For the CDR3, the DNA is TGTGCCACCAGTGACTCGGACAGGGATAATCAGCCCCAGCATTTT.

V and J are TRBV3-1 (or the pseudogene TRBV3-2) and TRBJ2-1; maybe TRBD1 (5 bases). Trimming stripped 1 base from V and 5 bases from J, with 9 bases between. The CDR3 has 14 amino acids. Germline-derived CDR1 and CDR2 are LGHDT and YNNKEL (reference sequence). CDR3 loop: CASSQGQKNNEQFF. CDR3 DNA sequence: TGTGCCAGCAGCCAAGGACAGAAAAACAATGAGCAGTTCTTC.

This chain uses TRBV5-4 with TRBJ2-7, with 11 bases aligning to TRBD2. The CDR3 covers 16 residues. Looked up from germline, CDR1 is SGHNT and CDR2 is YYREEE (reference sequence). J was trimmed by 2 bases and V by 5 bases; bases with no gene match: 9. CDR3 nucleotides: TGTGCCAGCAGAAATACTAGCGGGGGTTCCACCTACGAGCAGTACTTC. Translation: CASRNTSGGSTYEQYF.

J is TRBJ2-1 and V is TRBV6-6, with TRBD1 matching 8 bases. Trimming cost V 2 bases and J 6 bases; bases outside gene matches: 3. The CDR3 spans 14 residues. Germline values: CDR1 MNHNY, CDR2 SVGAGI (reference sequence). The CDR3 loop is CASSYRTGFNEQFF. In DNA form, the CDR3 reads TGTGCCAGCAGTTACCGGACAGGGTTCAATGAGCAGTTCTTC.

The chain joins TRBV6-1 to TRBJ2-2; 8 nucleotides agree with TRBD1. This CDR3 region has 20 residues. Looked up from germline, CDR1 is MNHNS and CDR2 is SASEGT. V gave up 0 bases and J gave up 6 bases; unmatched junction bases: 18. The DNA for the CDR3 is TGTGCCAGCAGTGAAGCGCAACCCGGACAGGGAACCGTGCGCTCCGGGGAGCTGTTTTTT. This sequence encodes CASSEAQPGQGTVRSGELFF.

V is TRBV28 and J is TRBJ2-7; D gene uncertain. Trimming removed 8 bases from V and 0 bases from J, with 14 bases in between. CDR1 MDHEN and CDR2 SYDVKM come from the germline V gene. This CDR3 region has 14 residues. The CDR3 sequence is CASGNAGSSYEQYF. The CDR3 coding sequence is TGTGCCAGCGGAAACGCAGGAAGCTCCTACGAGCAGTACTTC.

The chain uses TRBV10-3 and TRBJ1-2; D is uncertain. This CDR3 has 14 amino acids. V was trimmed by 0 bases and J by 5 bases, leaving 10 bases between them. The germline V gene encodes CDR1 ENHRY and CDR2 SYGVKD. The CDR3 DNA follows: TGTGCCATCAGTGAGTCTCCAGGTTTATATGGCTACACCTTC. This codes for CAISESPGLYGYTF.

The chain is built from TRBV21-1 and TRBJ1-6. TRBV21-1 is recorded as a pseudogene. The CDR3 is made up of 16 amino acids. The CDR3 sequence: CASSGRGEYYNSPLHF. CDR3 bases: TGTGCCAGCAGCGGGAGGGGGGAATATTATAATTCACCCCTCCACTTT.

The chain carries TRBV7-9 and TRBJ2-3, with no clear D. CDR3 length: 13 amino acids. V was shortened by 5 bases and J by 4 bases, with 10 bases between the two germline ends. The germline V gene encodes CDR1 SEHNR and CDR2 FQNEAQ (reference sequence). The CDR3 sequence: CASSTWVADTQYF. The CDR3 coding sequence is TGTGCCAGCAGCACCTGGGTTGCAGATACGCAGTATTTT.

The count of this clone is one. The rearrangement joins TRBV19 to TRBJ2-1; 10 positions match TRBD2. Germline V gives CDR1 LNHDA, CDR2 SQIVND (reference sequence). The CDR3 has 18 amino acids. Germline trimming cut 7 bases from V and 0 bases from J; bases unmatched to any gene: 12. The CDR3 sequence: CASMGRAGGPSSYNEQFF. DNA of the CDR3: TGTGCCAGTATGGGGCGAGCGGGGGGGCCTAGCTCCTACAATGAGCAGTTCTTC.

This chain links TRBV12-3 or TRBV12-4 with TRBJ1-2; unclear D gene. The CDR3 totals 12 residues. Trimming took off 4 bases at V and 5 bases at J, with 8 bases between the two ends. CDR3 protein: CASSSTRYGYTF. Written as DNA, the CDR3 is TGTGCCAGCAGTTCCACCCGGTATGGCTACACCTTC.

CDR3 coding DNA: TGTGCCAGCAGCCCCCAGGGGCAGGGGGCGTACACTGAAGCTTTCTTT. Translated: CASSPQGQGAYTEAFF. The rearrangement uses TRBV4-2 and TRBJ1-1, with TRBD1 matching over 8 bases. There are 16 residues in the CDR3. CDR1 and CDR2 from the germline V gene are LGHNA and YNFKEQ. V was pared by 4 bases and J by 3 bases, with 10 bases of the junction left unmatched.

For this clone: At one of its ends the junction is not consistent with the germline gene, which may arise from a read error. The chain joins TRBV7-2 to TRBJ1-6; D unclear. The CDR3 totals 14 residues. CDR1 and CDR2 from the germline V gene are SGHTA and FQGNSA. The CDR3 loop reads CASSLELGNSLLHF. The DNA of the CDR3 is TGTGCCAGCAGCTTAGAATTGGGGAATTCACTCCTCCACTTT.

This chain uses TRBV2 with TRBJ1-2; the match to TRBD1 covers 12 bases. Germline V gene lookup returns CDR1 SNHLY and CDR2 FYNNEI. The CDR3 covers 14 residues. V lost 8 bases to trimming and J lost 8 bases; unmatched junction nucleotides: 9. The CDR3 spells CASQPGQGARGYTF. The CDR3 DNA reads as TGTGCCAGCCAGCCGGGACAGGGGGCTAGGGGCTACACCTTC.

The chain links TRBV28 to TRBJ2-1; 13 positions agree with TRBD2. Germline V gene sequence: CDR1 MDHEN, CDR2 SYDVKM. The CDR3 spans 15 residues. The trim removed 3 bases at V and 8 bases at J, leaving 4 bases unmatched. The CDR3 DNA reads TGTGCCAGCAGTTTGATCGGGACTAGCGGGGATGAGCAGTTCTTC. This encodes CASSLIGTSGDEQFF.

V gene TRBV28 combines with J gene TRBJ1-1; D might be TRBD1 (5 bases). The CDR3 consists of 15 residues. V was trimmed by 7 bases and J by 3 bases, leaving 18 bases between them. The germline CDR1 and CDR2 sequences are MDHEN and SYDVKM. The CDR3 sequence is CASNGQGGGDTEAFF. The CDR3 nucleotides are TGTGCCAGCAATGGGCAGGGAGGTGGCGACACTGAAGCTTTCTTT.

This clone occurred once. The CDR3 DNA sequence: TGTGCCAGCAGTAGCACTTCTGGAAACACCATATATTTT. Protein product: CASSSTSGNTIYF. The chain uses TRBV28 and TRBJ1-3; no clear D. With 5 bases removed from V and 1 base from J, the gap between germline ends came to 6 bases. Germline loops: CDR1 MDHEN, CDR2 SYDVKM. The CDR3 has 13 amino acids.

The V gene is TRBV12-5, the J gene TRBJ1-2, with 7 nucleotides matching TRBD1. There are 16 residues in the CDR3. CDR1 and CDR2 (germline): LGHNT, FRNRAP. Trimming took 1 base from V and 4 from J; bases not matched to a gene: 9. The CDR3 loop is CASGLGQGSESYGYTF. DNA of the CDR3: TGTGCTAGTGGTTTGGGACAGGGTTCAGAGTCCTATGGCTACACCTTC.

V is TRBV7-8 and J is TRBJ2-2; TRBD2 aligns across 7 bases. The V segment lost 6 bases and the J segment 4 bases; nucleotides outside the gene matches: 5. In germline, CDR1 is SGHVS, CDR2 FQNEAQ. The CDR3 length is 14 residues. CDR3 nucleotides: TGTGCCAGCAGGTACAGGACTAGCACCGGGGAGCTGTTTTTT. This codes for CASRYRTSTGELFF.

The V gene is TRBV6-5, the J gene TRBJ2-5; 10 bases agree with TRBD1. Germline CDR1 and CDR2: MNHEY and SVGAGI. The trim removed 4 bases at V and 1 base at J, leaving 3 bases unmatched. This CDR3 has 15 residues. CDR3 DNA sequence: TGTGCCAGCAGTTCCTGGACAGGGGGCCAAGAGACCCAGTACTTC. Translated: CASSSWTGGQETQYF.

This chain connects TRBV14 to TRBJ2-7, with 10 bases aligning to TRBD1. There are 15 residues in the CDR3. With 3 bases clipped from V and 7 bases from J, the junction kept 9 bases outside the gene matches. CDR1 and CDR2 (germline): SGHDN, FVKESK. The CDR3 is CASSQLGTGDGEQYF. The CDR3 coding sequence is TGTGCCAGCAGCCAGCTGGGGACAGGGGATGGGGAGCAGTACTTC. The full variable domain, completed using reference TRBV14 and TRBJ2-7, is EAGVTQFPSHSVIEKGQTVTLRCDPISGHDNLYWYRRVMGKEIKFLLHFVKESKQDESGMPNNRFLAERTGGTYSTLKVQPAELEDSGVYFCASSQLGTGDGEQYFGPGTRLTVT.

The gene calls are TRBV7-2 and TRBJ1-2, with 7 nucleotides matching TRBD1. Trimming took 5 bases from V and 8 from J; bases not matched to a gene: 14. This CDR3 has 15 amino acids. CDR1 is SGHTA, CDR2 FQGNSA, per germline. For the CDR3, the DNA is TGTGCCAGCAGCCCCCGGGACAGAATCGTTACAGGCTACACCTTC. It translates to CASSPRDRIVTGYTF.